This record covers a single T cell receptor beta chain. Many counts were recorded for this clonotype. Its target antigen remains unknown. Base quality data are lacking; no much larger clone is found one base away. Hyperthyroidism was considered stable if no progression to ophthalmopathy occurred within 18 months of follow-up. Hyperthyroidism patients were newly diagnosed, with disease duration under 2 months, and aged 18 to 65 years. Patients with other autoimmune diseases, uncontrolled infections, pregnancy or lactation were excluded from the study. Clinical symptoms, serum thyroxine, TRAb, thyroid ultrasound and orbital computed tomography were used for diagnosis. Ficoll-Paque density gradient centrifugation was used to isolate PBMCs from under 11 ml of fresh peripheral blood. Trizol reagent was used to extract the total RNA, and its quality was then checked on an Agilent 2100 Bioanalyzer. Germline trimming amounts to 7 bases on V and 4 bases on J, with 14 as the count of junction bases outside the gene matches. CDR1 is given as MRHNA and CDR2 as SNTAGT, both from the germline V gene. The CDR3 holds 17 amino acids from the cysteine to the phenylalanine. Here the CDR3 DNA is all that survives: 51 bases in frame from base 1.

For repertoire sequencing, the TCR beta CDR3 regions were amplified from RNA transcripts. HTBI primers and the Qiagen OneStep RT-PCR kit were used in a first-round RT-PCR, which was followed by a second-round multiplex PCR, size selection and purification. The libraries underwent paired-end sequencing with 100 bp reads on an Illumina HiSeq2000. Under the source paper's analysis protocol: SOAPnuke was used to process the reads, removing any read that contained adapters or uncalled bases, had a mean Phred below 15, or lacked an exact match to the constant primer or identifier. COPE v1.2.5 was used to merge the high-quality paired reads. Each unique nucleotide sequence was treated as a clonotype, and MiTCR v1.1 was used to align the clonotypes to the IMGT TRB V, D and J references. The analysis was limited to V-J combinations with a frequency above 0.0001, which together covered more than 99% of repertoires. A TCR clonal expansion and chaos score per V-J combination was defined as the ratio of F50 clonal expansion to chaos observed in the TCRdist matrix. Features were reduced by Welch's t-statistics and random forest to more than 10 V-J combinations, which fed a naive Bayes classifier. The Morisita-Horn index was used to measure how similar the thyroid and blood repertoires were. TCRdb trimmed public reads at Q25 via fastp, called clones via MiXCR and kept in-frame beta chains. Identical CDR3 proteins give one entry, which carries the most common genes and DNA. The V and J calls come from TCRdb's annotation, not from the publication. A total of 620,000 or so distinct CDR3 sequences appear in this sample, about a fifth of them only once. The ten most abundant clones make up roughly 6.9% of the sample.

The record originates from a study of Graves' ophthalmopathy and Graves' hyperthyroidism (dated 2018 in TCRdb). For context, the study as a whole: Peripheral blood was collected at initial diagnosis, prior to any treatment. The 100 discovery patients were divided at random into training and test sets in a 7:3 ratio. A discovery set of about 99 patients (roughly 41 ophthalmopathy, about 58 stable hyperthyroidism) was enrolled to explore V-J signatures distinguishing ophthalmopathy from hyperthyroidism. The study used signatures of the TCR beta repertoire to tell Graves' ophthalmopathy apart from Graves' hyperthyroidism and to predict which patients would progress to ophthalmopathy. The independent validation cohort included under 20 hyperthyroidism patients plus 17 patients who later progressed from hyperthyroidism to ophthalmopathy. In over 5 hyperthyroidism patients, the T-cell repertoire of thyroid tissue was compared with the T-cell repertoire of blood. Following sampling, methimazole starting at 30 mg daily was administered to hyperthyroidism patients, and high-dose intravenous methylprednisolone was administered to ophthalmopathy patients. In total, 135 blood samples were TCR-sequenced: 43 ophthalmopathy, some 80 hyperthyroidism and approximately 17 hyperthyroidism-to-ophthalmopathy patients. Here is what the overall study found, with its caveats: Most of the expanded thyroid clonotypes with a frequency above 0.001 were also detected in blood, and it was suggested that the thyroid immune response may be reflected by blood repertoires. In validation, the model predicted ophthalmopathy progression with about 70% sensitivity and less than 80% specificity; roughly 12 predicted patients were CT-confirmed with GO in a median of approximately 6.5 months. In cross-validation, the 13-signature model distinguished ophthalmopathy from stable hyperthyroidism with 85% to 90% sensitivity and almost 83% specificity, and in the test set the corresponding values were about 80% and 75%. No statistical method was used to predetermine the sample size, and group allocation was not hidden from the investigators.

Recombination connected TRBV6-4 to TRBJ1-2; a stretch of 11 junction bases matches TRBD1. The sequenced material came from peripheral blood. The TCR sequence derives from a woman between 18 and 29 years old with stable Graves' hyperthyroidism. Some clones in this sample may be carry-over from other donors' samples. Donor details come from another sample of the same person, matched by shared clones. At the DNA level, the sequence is TGTGCCAGCATCCGAACCGGGACAGGGGGGCCCCTCTATGGCTACACCTTC. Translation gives CASIRTGTGGPLYGYTF.